The 16 T cell receptor beta chains below all came from one sample that was sequenced in a study of T cell responses to AZD1222 COVID-19 vaccine. Sequenced by immunoSEQ multiplex PCR; TCRdb stores in-frame clones only, minus some. This table holds about 150,000 clones, 94% found once. The material sequenced was peripheral blood, taken on day 0 of AZD1222 vaccination. The receptors originated from an adult in good health.

This chain's CDR3 is CASSQEARLSDGYTF. The CDR3 DNA reads TGCGCCAGCAGCCAAGAAGCACGGCTTTCCGATGGCTACACCTTC. The chain uses TRBV4-3 and TRBJ1-2; D gene uncertain. V lost 0 bases and J lost 6, with 14 bases in between. CDR3 length: 15 amino acids. Germline V CDR1 and CDR2: LGHNA, YSLEER.

The chain employs TRBV7-9 and TRBJ2-4; tentative D call: TRBD1 (6 bases). Between the trimmed V and J ends, which lost 6 bases and 5 bases, there was a span of 11 bases. Per the germline V gene, CDR1 is SEHNR and CDR2 is FQNEAQ (reference sequence). The CDR3 length is 13 residues. The CDR3 coding sequence is TGTGCCAGCAGTAAGGACAGAGAAAACATTCAGTACTTC. This gives the protein CASSKDRENIQYF.

The chain recombines TRBV18 with TRBJ2-7, with D unresolved. Trimming removed 0 bases at V and 1 base at J, with 4 bases between. The CDR3 has 13 amino acids. Germline CDR1 reads KGHSH; CDR2 reads LQKENI. The DNA for the CDR3 is TGTGCCAGCTCACCACCGGGGTCCTACGAGCAGTACGTC. Its translation is CASSPPGSYEQYV.

The V gene is TRBV4-1, the J gene TRBJ1-6; TRBD1 matches at 7 bases. V lost 1 base to trimming and J lost 6 bases; unmatched junction nucleotides: 6. The CDR3 sequence is 16 residues long. Germline V gene sequence: CDR1 MGHRA, CDR2 YSYEKL. CDR3 sequence reads: CASSQGRPGGNSPLHF. The CDR3 DNA is TGCGCCAGCAGCCAAGGTCGTCCAGGGGGTAATTCACCCCTCCACTTT.

The chain recombines TRBV2 with TRBJ2-1; the D is unclear. The V gene's germline CDR1 is SNHLY and CDR2 FYNNEI. CDR3 length equals 14 residues. Trimming took 2 bases from V and 0 from J, leaving 5 bases between them. CDR3 amino acids: CASSEISSYNEQFF. The DNA of the CDR3 is TGTGCCAGCAGTGAAATCAGCTCCTACAATGAGCAGTTCTTC.

This chain connects TRBV6-5 to TRBJ2-5, with D hard to call. V was pared by 6 bases and J by 3 bases, with 11 bases between. The CDR3 extends over 13 amino acids. Germline V CDR1 and CDR2: MNHEY, SVGAGI. DNA of the CDR3: TGTGCCAGCAGCCCAAGATCCAAAGAGACCCAGTACTTC. This translates into CASSPRSKETQYF.

The rearrangement uses TRBV6-4 and TRBJ2-2; D remains unclear. Germline V gives CDR1 MRHNA, CDR2 SNTAGT. V gave up 2 bases and J gave up 2 bases, with 9 bases separating them. This CDR3 is 15 amino acids long. CDR3: CASSDPSLNTGELFF. The CDR3 nucleotides are TGTGCCAGCAGTGACCCCTCATTAAACACCGGGGAGCTGTTTTTT.

The V gene is TRBV6-2 or TRBV6-3, the J gene TRBJ2-1, with 7 bases fitting TRBD2. V lost 2 bases to trimming and J lost 8 bases; unmatched junction nucleotides: 12. CDR3 length equals 16 residues. Germline CDR1 reads MNHEY; CDR2 reads SVGEGT. As DNA, the CDR3 is TGTGCCAGCAGTTACGACGTTAGGACTAGTCGGGATGAGCAGTTCTTC. Its protein product is CASSYDVRTSRDEQFF.

CDR3 region: CASSLTDNTEAFF. CDR3 sequence (DNA): TGTGCCAGCTCACTTACCGATAACACTGAAGCTTTCTTT. This chain uses TRBV18 with TRBJ1-1, with D uncertain. Between the trimmed V and J ends, which lost 4 bases and 2 bases, there was a span of 8 bases. The CDR3 is 13 residues long. Germline lookup yields CDR1 KGHSH and CDR2 LQKENI.

In its sample, this clone was seen once. The chain has TRBV15 and TRBJ1-3; no clear D gene. The CDR3 runs to 15 residues. V was shortened by 1 base and J by 0 bases, with 7 bases between the two germline ends. Germline assignment: CDR1 LNHNV and CDR2 YYDKDF (reference sequence). The CDR3 loop reads CATSRVKSSGNTIYF. The DNA for the CDR3 is TGTGCCACCAGCAGAGTCAAAAGCTCTGGAAACACCATATATTTT.

The chain joins TRBV2 to TRBJ2-1; TRBD2 agrees at 8 bases. Germline lookup yields CDR1 SNHLY and CDR2 FYNNEI. The CDR3 is made up of 13 amino acids. J lost 4 bases, V lost 8 bases, and 4 bases had no gene match. CDR3 coding DNA: TGTGCCAGCGGCAGCGGGAGATACAATGAGCAGTTCTTC. Residues: CASGSGRYNEQFF.

The J gene is TRBJ2-3, the V gene TRBV3-1 (or the pseudogene TRBV3-2); 8 bases fit TRBD2. Germline CDR1 LGHDT, CDR2 YNNKEL (reference sequence). The trim removed 1 base at V and 2 bases at J, leaving 2 bases unmatched. The CDR3 loop spans 15 amino acids. In DNA form, the CDR3 reads TGTGCCAGCAGCCAAGCGGGGGGGCACACAGATACGCAGTATTTT. Encoded protein: CASSQAGGHTDTQYF.

The CDR3 spells CASSFGRPELYEQYV. CDR3 in DNA: TGTGCCAGCAGCTTCGGGCGACCGGAGCTCTACGAGCAGTACGTC. The chain uses TRBV7-9 and TRBJ2-7; D gene ambiguous. Trimming removed 3 bases from V and 3 bases from J, with 15 bases in between. This CDR3 region has 15 residues. Germline V gene data show CDR1 as SEHNR and CDR2 as FQNEAQ (reference sequence).

This sequence joins TRBV18 and TRBJ2-7, with 10 positions matching TRBD2. This CDR3 contains 16 residues. V lost 6 bases, J lost 7 bases, and 15 bases stayed unmatched. Per germline, CDR1 KGHSH and CDR2 LQKENI. The CDR3 loop is CASSPSQGLATFEQYV. The CDR3 DNA follows: TGTGCCAGCTCTCCATCCCAGGGACTAGCGACGTTTGAGCAGTACGTC.

The rearrangement uses TRBV7-9 and TRBJ2-5; weak D call: TRBD1 (5 bases). CDR1 is SEHNR, CDR2 FQNEAQ, per germline (reference sequence). Deletions cut 3 bases from V and 0 bases from J, with 11 bases between. The CDR3 runs 15 residues. The CDR3 protein is CASSFYQGDQETQYF. Here the CDR3 DNA reads TGTGCCAGCAGCTTCTATCAAGGGGACCAAGAGACCCAGTACTTC. The variable domain in full, completed from reference TRBV7-9 and TRBJ2-5, reads DTGVSQNPRHKITKRGQNVTFRCDPISEHNRLYWYRQTLGQGPEFLTYFQNEAQLEKSRLLSDRFSAERPKGSFSTLEIQRTEQGDSAMYLCASSFYQGDQETQYFGPGTRLLVL.

The chain combines TRBV6-4 with TRBJ2-1; D gene unclear. The germline V gene encodes CDR1 MRHNA and CDR2 SNTAGT. Deletions cut 6 bases from V and 1 base from J, with 16 bases between. The CDR3 is 16 amino acids. The CDR3 spells CASRPLEIASYNEQFF. In nucleotides, the CDR3 is TGTGCCAGCAGGCCGTTAGAGATAGCATCCTACAATGAGCAGTTCTTC.